What follows are 22 T cell receptor beta chains derived from one specimen sequenced in a study of T cells in Graves' hyperthyroidism and ophthalmopathy. RNA transcripts served as the template for amplifying TCR beta CDR3 regions. HTBI primers were used for first-round RT-PCR of the TCR CDR3. TCRdb reanalysed the multiplex PCR reads using MiXCR and keeps one entry per CDR3 protein. The data contain over 500,000 distinct CDR3 sequences, 15% to 20% of them singletons. Sequencing was performed on blood. Every receptor here comes from a woman between 18 and 29 years old with Graves' ophthalmopathy.

This clonotype was detected only a few times. The V and J genes are TRBV24-1 and TRBJ2-3, with 9 bases fitting TRBD2. With 4 bases clipped from V and 10 bases from J, the junction kept 2 bases outside the gene matches. In germline, CDR1 is KGHDR, CDR2 SFDVKD. CDR3 length: 12 residues. CDR3 bases: TGTGCCACCAGTGAGGGGACTAGCCCGCAGTATTTT. As protein: CATSEGTSPQYF.

This clonotype was found many times. This chain links TRBV30 with TRBJ1-2, with D maybe TRBD1 (5 bases). Germline values: CDR1 GTSNPN, CDR2 SVGIG (reference sequence). There are 12 residues in the CDR3. V lost 2 bases to trimming and J lost 2 bases, with 6 bases between them. The CDR3 DNA reads TGTGCCTGGAGTTCAGGGAACTATGGCTACACCTTC. Protein sequence: CAWSSGNYGYTF. Drawing the rest from reference TRBV30 and TRBJ1-2, the complete variable domain is SQTIHQWPATLVQPVGSPLSLECTVEGTSNPNLYWYRQAAGRGLQLLFYSVGIGQISSEVPQNLSASRPQDRQFILSSKKLLLSDSGFYLCAWSSGNYGYTFGSGTRLTVV.

This chain joins TRBV20-1 and TRBJ2-2; D ambiguous. The CDR3 is 13 residues long. In germline, CDR1 is DFQATT, CDR2 SNEGSKA (reference sequence). The V and J ends lost 2 bases and 5 bases respectively, with 9 bases between them. DNA for the CDR3: TGCAGTGCTAGAATAGGCGGAACCGGGGAGCTGTTTTTT. Its translation is CSARIGGTGELFF.

This clonotype was recorded many times. Here the CDR3 DNA reads TGCAGTGCTAGAGATCTGAGAACTAGAGGAGACAATGAGCAGTTCTTC. Protein product: CSARDLRTRGDNEQFF. The V call is TRBV20-1, the J call TRBJ2-1, with a weak D call TRBD2 (5 bases). Germline V gene sequence: CDR1 DFQATT, CDR2 SNEGSKA (reference sequence). The V end was cut by 0 bases, the J end by 5 bases, with 17 bases between. The CDR3 length is 16 residues.

This clonotype has a count of ten or more. The chain joins TRBV11-2 to TRBJ2-7; no definite D call. The CDR3 sequence is 12 residues long. The ends were cut back, 4 bases at V and 0 bases at J, with 4 bases in the middle. Germline V gene lookup returns CDR1 SGHAT and CDR2 FQNNGV. CDR3 coding DNA: TGTGCCAGCAGCTCCCCCTCCTACGAGCAGTACTTC. As protein: CASSSPSYEQYF.

This clonotype has just a few counts. The rearrangement uses TRBV12-3 or TRBV12-4 and TRBJ2-7, with unresolved D. With 6 bases removed from V and 7 bases from J, the gap between germline ends came to 13 bases. This CDR3 is built from 12 residues. CDR3 nucleotides: TGTGCCAGCAGCCCCGGGTCGTGGGAGCAGTACTTC. It is translated as CASSPGSWEQYF.

This clonotype has ten or more counts. J is TRBJ2-7 and V is TRBV9; TRBD2 matches 8 bases. V lost 4 bases, J lost 5 bases, and 11 bases stayed unmatched. In germline, CDR1 is SGDLS, CDR2 YYNGEE. CDR3 length: 15 residues. DNA for the CDR3: TGTGCCAGCAGCCCCTCCCTCGGGAGGGCCCACGAGCAGTACTTC. Its protein is CASSPSLGRAHEQYF.

The V gene is TRBV29-1, the J gene TRBJ2-7; 10 nucleotides align to TRBD1. With V trimmed by 4 bases and J by 6 bases, 9 bases remained unmatched. Germline loops: CDR1 SQVTM, CDR2 ANQGSEA. The CDR3 is 14 amino acids. The CDR3, as DNA: TGCAGCGTTGTCTTGGTGACAGGGGGCCTCGAGCAGTACTTC. This codes for CSVVLVTGGLEQYF.

This clonotype was observed at least ten times. The gene calls are TRBV5-1 and TRBJ2-3; TRBD1 aligns across 8 bases. V lost 0 bases to trimming and J lost 3 bases; unmatched junction nucleotides: 9. Germline CDR1 reads SGHRS; CDR2 reads YFSETQ. This CDR3 is built from 17 residues. CDR3 in amino acids: CASSLVQGALGTDTQYF. DNA for the CDR3: TGCGCCAGCAGCTTGGTCCAGGGGGCTTTGGGGACAGATACGCAGTATTTT.

In its sample, this clonotype was seen a few times. At one of its ends the junction is not consistent with the germline gene, which may arise from a read error. This chain connects TRBV30 to TRBJ1-5; D uncertain. CDR1 is GTSNPN and CDR2 is SVGIG in the germline V gene (reference sequence). The CDR3 covers 13 residues. The CDR3 bases are TGTACCTGGAGTGGGCAGGAAGGTCAGCCCCAGCATTTT. Translation gives CTWSGQEGQPQHF. Drawing the rest from reference TRBV30 and TRBJ1-5, the complete variable domain is SQTIHQWPATLVQPVGSPLSLECTVEGTSNPNLYWYRQAAGRGLQLLFYSVGIGQISSEVPQNLSASRPQDRQFILSSKKLLLSDSGFYLCTWSGQEGQPQHFGDGTRLSIL.

In its sample, this clonotype was seen a few times. The chain employs TRBV10-1 and TRBJ1-2; D unresolved. Germline-derived CDR1 and CDR2 are WNHNN and SYGVQD (reference sequence). CDR3 length: 14 amino acids. V shed 4 bases and J shed 4 bases, with 13 bases lying between them. The CDR3 is CASSGGPVSYGYTF. Written as DNA, the CDR3 is TGCGCCAGCAGTGGAGGACCTGTCTCCTATGGCTACACCTTC.

This clonotype was counted between two and nine times. The chain links TRBV19 to TRBJ1-1; D is unresolved. Deletions cut 3 bases from V and 1 base from J, with 12 bases between. The CDR3 is 15 amino acids. Germline V gene data show CDR1 as LNHDA and CDR2 as SQIVND (reference sequence). The CDR3 spells CASSMPFDGNTEAFF. The CDR3, as DNA: TGTGCCAGTAGTATGCCCTTTGACGGGAACACTGAAGCTTTCTTT.

V gene TRBV29-1 combines with J gene TRBJ2-5; TRBD2 matches at 13 bases. The CDR3 consists of 14 residues. In germline, CDR1 is SQVTM, CDR2 ANQGSEA. Unmatched junction bases numbered 5, after V lost 8 bases and J lost 2 bases. For the CDR3, the DNA is TGCAGCCCTTCGGGACTAGCGGGACAAGAGACCCAGTACTTC. Translated, it gives CSPSGLAGQETQYF.

This clonotype has more than one count but fewer than ten. The chain uses TRBV28 and TRBJ1-2, with 12 bases lining up with TRBD1. This CDR3 comprises 19 residues. Germline lookup yields CDR1 MDHEN and CDR2 SYDVKM. V dropped 2 bases and J dropped 3; count of bases not matched to a gene: 13. CDR3: CASSLSVIGDRGLDYGYTF. CDR3 bases: TGTGCCAGCAGTTTAAGCGTAATTGGGGACAGGGGGCTTGACTATGGCTACACCTTC.

This clonotype was picked up many times. This chain connects TRBV28 to TRBJ1-1, with D maybe TRBD1 (5 bases). The V end lost 6 bases, the J end lost 0 bases, and 11 bases lay between the germline ends. The germline V gene encodes CDR1 MDHEN and CDR2 SYDVKM. The CDR3 is made up of 14 amino acids. DNA for the CDR3: TGTGCCAGCAGCCTAGGGACCCTGAACACTGAAGCTTTCTTT. Protein sequence: CASSLGTLNTEAFF. The full variable domain, its missing parts supplied by reference TRBV28 and TRBJ1-1, is DVKVTQSSRYLVKRTGEKVFLECVQDMDHENMFWYRQDPGLGLRLIYFSYDVKMKEKGDIPEGYSVSREKKERFSLILESASTNQTSMYLCASSLGTLNTEAFFGQGTRLTVV.

This clonotype has ten or more counts. The chain employs TRBV20-1 and TRBJ2-7; D not certain. This CDR3 is built from 13 residues. With 3 bases removed from V and 5 bases from J, the gap between germline ends came to 14 bases. From germline, CDR1 is DFQATT and CDR2 SNEGSKA (reference sequence). CDR3 DNA: TGCAGTGCTAGTCCTCAGGCTTTCGACGAGCAGTACTTC. It translates to CSASPQAFDEQYF.

This clonotype appeared many times. The chain is built from TRBV29-1 and TRBJ2-4; TRBD2 aligns across 7 bases. The trim removed 5 bases at V and 0 bases at J, leaving 4 bases unmatched. Germline-derived CDR1 and CDR2 are SQVTM and ANQGSEA. There are 14 residues in the CDR3. The CDR3 DNA reads TGCAGCGTTAGACTAGCCTTAGCCAAAAACATTCAGTACTTC. Protein product: CSVRLALAKNIQYF.

This clonotype was seen only a few times. The chain links TRBV9 to TRBJ1-5, with unresolved D. Germline V gives CDR1 SGDLS, CDR2 YYNGEE. V lost 0 bases and J 6 bases, leaving 7 bases between the germline ends. This CDR3 has 13 residues. CDR3 amino acids: CASSVEDTQPQHF. In DNA form, the CDR3 reads TGTGCCAGCAGCGTAGAAGATACTCAGCCCCAGCATTTT.

The chain combines TRBV10-3 with TRBJ1-6, with 7 bases aligning to TRBD1. V was pared by 4 bases and J by 7 bases, with 7 bases of the junction left unmatched. Germline CDR1 reads ENHRY; CDR2 reads SYGVKD. This CDR3 is built from 15 residues. The CDR3 DNA reads TGTGCCATCAGTGTGTATGGGACAGTGAATTCACCCCTCCACTTT. Residues: CAISVYGTVNSPLHF.

The chain couples TRBV25-1 to TRBJ1-6, with a possible D match to TRBD1 (6 bases). The ends were cut back, 3 bases at V and 9 bases at J, with 12 bases in the middle. Germline CDR1 and CDR2: MGHDK and SYGVNS. The CDR3 has 14 residues. The CDR3 loop reads CASSEGGGISPLHF. The CDR3 region has the DNA TGTGCCAGCAGTGAGGGGGGCGGGATTTCACCCCTCCACTTT.

This clonotype occurred many times. The chain recombines TRBV24-1 with TRBJ2-5; a weak D match, TRBD2 (6 bases). Germline CDR1 is KGHDR and CDR2 is SFDVKD. V lost 1 base and J 5 bases, leaving 10 bases between the germline ends. The CDR3 loop spans 14 amino acids. CDR3 residues: CATSDFSGVETQYF. The DNA of the CDR3 is TGTGCCACCAGTGATTTTTCGGGGGTCGAGACCCAGTACTTC.

This clonotype has only one observation. The chain carries TRBV4-1 and TRBJ2-2; possibly TRBD1 for D (5 bases). Germline lookup yields CDR1 MGHRA and CDR2 YSYEKL. The CDR3 consists of 16 residues. The ends were cut back, 1 base at V and 6 bases at J, with 15 bases in the middle. The chain's CDR3 is CASSQAPRELPGELFF. CDR3 DNA: TGCGCCAGCAGCCAAGCTCCCAGGGAACTGCCCGGGGAGCTGTTTTTT.